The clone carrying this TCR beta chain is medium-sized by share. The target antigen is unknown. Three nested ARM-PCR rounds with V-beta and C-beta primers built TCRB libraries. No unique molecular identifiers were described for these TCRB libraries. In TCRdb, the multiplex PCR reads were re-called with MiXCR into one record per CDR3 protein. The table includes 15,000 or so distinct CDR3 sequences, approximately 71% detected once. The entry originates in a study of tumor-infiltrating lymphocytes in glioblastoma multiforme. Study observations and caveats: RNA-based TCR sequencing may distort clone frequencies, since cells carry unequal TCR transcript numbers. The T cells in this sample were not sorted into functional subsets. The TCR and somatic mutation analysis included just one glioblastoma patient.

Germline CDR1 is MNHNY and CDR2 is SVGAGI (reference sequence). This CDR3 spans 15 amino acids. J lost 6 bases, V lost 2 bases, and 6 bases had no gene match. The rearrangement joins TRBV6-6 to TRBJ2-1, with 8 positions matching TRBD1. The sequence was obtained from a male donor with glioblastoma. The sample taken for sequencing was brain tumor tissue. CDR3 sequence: CASSYLGQAANEQFF. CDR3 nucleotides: TGTGCCAGCAGTTACCTGGGACAGGCGGCCAATGAGCAGTTCTTC.